Presented here are 14 T cell receptor beta chains from one specimen sequenced in a study of cytomegalovirus exposure and HLA in healthy donors. The primer mix had 60 Vbeta and 13 Jbeta primers. The data were produced by immunoSEQ multiplex PCR, yet TCRdb's version contains in-frame clones alone and is incomplete. The sample carries roughly 200,000 clones, roughly 78% recorded once. Sequencing was done on a sample of PBMCs. The receptors stem from a boy aged 10-17 years in good health and CMV-seronegative.

The V and J genes are TRBV19 and TRBJ2-7; the D gene is possibly TRBD1 (5 bases). The CDR3 sequence is 13 residues long. V was cut by 2 bases and J by 4 bases, with 9 bases left in between. Germline lookup yields CDR1 LNHDA and CDR2 SQIVND (reference sequence). In nucleotides, the CDR3 is TGTGCCAGTAGTATACTGGACACATACGAGCAGTACTTC. Amino acid sequence: CASSILDTYEQYF.

The chain recombines TRBV6-5 with TRBJ2-3; the D is unclear. CDR3 length: 16 amino acids. Trimming stripped 0 bases from V and 0 bases from J, with 10 bases between. The germline CDR1 and CDR2 sequences are MNHEY and SVGAGI. In DNA form, the CDR3 reads TGTGCCAGCAGTTACTCTTCCCAGACTAGCACAGATACGCAGTATTTT. This gives the protein CASSYSSQTSTDTQYF.

The DNA of the CDR3 is TGTGCCAGCGGCGGGACAGCAGTTGCAACTAATGAAAAACTGTTTTTT. Amino acid sequence: CASGGTAVATNEKLFF. This chain uses TRBV7-8 with TRBJ1-4, with TRBD1 matching 7 bases. Germline V gives CDR1 SGHVS, CDR2 FQNEAQ. Trimming at V came to 8 bases and at J to 0 bases, leaving 9 bases not matched to a gene. The CDR3 extends over 16 amino acids.

The J gene is TRBJ1-4, the V gene TRBV13; the match to TRBD1 covers 8 bases. Germline V gives CDR1 PRHDT, CDR2 FYEKMQ (reference sequence). There are 14 residues in the CDR3. Losses at the gene ends were 5 bases for V and 6 bases for J; bases not matched to a gene: 5. The CDR3 DNA is TGTGCCAGCAGCCAGCGGGACAGGCATGAAAAACTGTTTTTT. Its translation: CASSQRDRHEKLFF.

The genes are TRBV5-4 and TRBJ1-1; no clear D gene. The V gene's germline CDR1 is SGHNT and CDR2 YYREEE (reference sequence). Trimming took off 4 bases at V and 1 base at J, with 5 bases between the two ends. The CDR3 spans 12 residues. For the CDR3, the DNA is TGTGCCAGCAGCCCGTGGAACACTGAAGCTTTCTTT. It specifies CASSPWNTEAFF. Drawing the rest from reference TRBV5-4 and TRBJ1-1, the complete variable domain is ETGVTQSPTHLIKTRGQQVTLRCSSQSGHNTVSWYQQALGQGPQFIFQYYREEENGRGNFPPRFSGLQFPNYSSELNVNALELDDSALYLCASSPWNTEAFFGQGTRLTVV.

This chain joins TRBV6-1 and TRBJ1-1; D might be TRBD1 (5 bases). The CDR3 is 14 residues long. Trimming stripped 6 bases from V and 5 bases from J, with 16 bases between. CDR1 is MNHNS, CDR2 SASEGT, per germline. Written as DNA, the CDR3 is TGTGCCAGCAGCCCGGTCAGGGAAGGTACTGAAGCTTTCTTT. It encodes CASSPVREGTEAFF.

This clone showed up just once. The V and J genes are TRBV4-1 and TRBJ1-6; the D gene is possibly TRBD1 (6 bases). CDR1 and CDR2 (germline): MGHRA, YSYEKL. The V end lost 1 base, the J end lost 4 bases, and 11 bases lay between the germline ends. The CDR3 spans 16 residues. The DNA of the CDR3 is TGCGCCAGCAGCCAAGGGGTCAGGGGATATAATTCACCCCTCCACTTT. This encodes CASSQGVRGYNSPLHF.

This chain links TRBV10-3 with TRBJ2-3; 8 bases align to TRBD1. V was clipped by 10 bases and J by 4 bases; unmatched bases: 10. The CDR3 extends over 14 amino acids. Germline lookup yields CDR1 ENHRY and CDR2 SYGVKD. The CDR3 sequence: CATGKGQGPDTQYF. CDR3 nucleotides: TGTGCCACCGGGAAAGGACAGGGCCCAGATACGCAGTATTTT.

V is TRBV4-1 and J is TRBJ2-5; 7 bases map to TRBD1. The J call is doubtful: the DNA matches TRBJ2-7 better. This CDR3 region has 15 residues. Per germline, CDR1 MGHRA and CDR2 YSYEKL. In DNA, the CDR3 is TGCGCCAGCAGCCAAGAGCCGGGACAGTTTTACGAGCAGTACTTC. This translates into CASSQEPGQFYEQYF.

This clone was counted only a few times. The gene calls are TRBV9 and TRBJ2-2, with 9 positions matching TRBD1. Per germline, CDR1 SGDLS and CDR2 YYNGEE. This CDR3 region has 15 residues. Trimming cost V 10 bases and J 0 bases; bases outside gene matches: 7. The CDR3, as DNA: TGTGCCTCCGACAGGGGGTCAACGAACACCGGGGAGCTGTTTTTT. Protein sequence: CASDRGSTNTGELFF.

The V and J genes are TRBV5-6 and TRBJ1-6, with D possibly being TRBD1 (5 bases). The CDR3 runs to 15 residues. Germline lookup yields CDR1 SGHDT and CDR2 YYEEEE. Trimming removed 1 base at V and 8 bases at J, with 13 bases between. The CDR3 here is CASSLFGGSHSPLHF. CDR3 sequence (DNA): TGTGCCAGCAGCTTGTTCGGGGGTTCGCATTCACCCCTCCACTTT.

The chain recombines TRBV14 with TRBJ1-4, with D possibly matching TRBD1 (5 bases). The CDR3 runs 15 residues. Germline CDR1 SGHDN, CDR2 FVKESK. V shed 1 base and J shed 6 bases, with 12 bases lying between them. DNA for the CDR3: TGTGCCAGCAGCCAAGTAAGGGGAGGGGATGAAAAACTGTTTTTT. Amino acids: CASSQVRGGDEKLFF.

J is TRBJ2-7 and V is TRBV11-3, with TRBD1 identical over 9 bases. CDR3 size: 14 residues. The germline V gene has CDR1 SGHNT and CDR2 YENEEA. J gave up 4 bases and V 1 base, and 2 bases lay outside the gene matches. The CDR3 sequence: CASSLGGQGYEQYF. The CDR3 coding sequence is TGTGCCAGCAGCTTAGGGGGACAGGGATACGAGCAGTACTTC.

V is TRBV30 and J is TRBJ2-7, with 7 bases aligning to TRBD2. Per germline, CDR1 GTSNPN and CDR2 SVGIG (reference sequence). The CDR3 totals 17 residues. The V gene end was trimmed by 1 base and the J gene end by 0 bases; junction bases not matched to a gene: 12. CDR3: CAWSALDSGPLSYEQYF. CDR3 sequence (DNA): TGTGCCTGGAGTGCCCTCGATAGCGGGCCTCTCTCCTACGAGCAGTACTTC. Full variable domain (outside the CDR3, taken from reference TRBV30 and TRBJ2-7): SQTIHQWPATLVQPVGSPLSLECTVEGTSNPNLYWYRQAAGRGLQLLFYSVGIGQISSEVPQNLSASRPQDRQFILSSKKLLLSDSGFYLCAWSALDSGPLSYEQYFGPGTRLTVT.